The sample holds a few counts of the clone carrying this TCR beta chain. The data were taken from a study of blood T cells in healthy people across ages. The use of a sample-barcoded 5' primer and a J-beta primer mix characterized a second PCR of about 7 to 12 cycles. MiXCR was run by TCRdb on the 5' RACE reads, yielding one entry per CDR3 protein. The sample lists over 1.5 million distinct CDR3 sequences; around 50% were seen once. CDR3 length equals 15 residues. The V gene end was trimmed by 4 bases and the J gene end by 5 bases; junction bases not matched to a gene: 6. CDR1 is SNHLY, CDR2 FYNNEI, per germline.

The sequence was obtained from a woman aged 40 to 50 in good health. Sequencing input: blood. This sequence joins TRBV2 and TRBJ2-3, with 10 positions matching TRBD2. CDR3 amino acids: CASSATSGRRDTQYF. CDR3 in DNA: TGTGCCAGCAGTGCGACTAGCGGGCGGAGAGATACGCAGTATTTT.